This T cell receptor beta chain was observed in a study of T cells in Graves' hyperthyroidism and ophthalmopathy. Background on the study: Blood was drawn when the patient was first diagnosed and still untreated.

This clonotype was seen at least ten times. Antigen unknown. Researchers took RNA transcripts and amplified the TCR beta CDR3 regions from them. RT-PCR in the first round (using the HTBI primer set) targeted the TCR CDR3. TCRdb independently ran MiXCR on the multiplex PCR reads; one entry per CDR3 protein. The sample holds under 450,000 distinct CDR3 sequences, 15% to 19% seen once. Study outcomes and limitations: From stable hyperthyroidism, ophthalmopathy was set apart by a 13 V-J model.

Hyperthyroidism in the patients, aged 18 to 65, was newly diagnosed and under 2 months in duration. V lost 5 bases and J 6 bases, leaving 12 bases between the germline ends. This CDR3 spans 13 amino acids. CDR1 and CDR2 (germline): MNHNS, SASEGT. The rearrangement uses TRBV6-1 and TRBJ2-3, with D possibly being TRBD1 or TRBD2 (5 bases each). Sequenced sample: blood. This clonotype was sampled from a woman between 18 and 29 years old with Graves' hyperthyroidism. The CDR3 bases are TGTGCCAGCAGTCCGGGACGCGCGGATACGCAGTATTTT. It yields the protein CASSPGRADTQYF.